These 10 T cell receptor beta chains share one sample of origin, sequenced in a study of shared clonotypes between healthy human individuals. The method was immunoSEQ multiplex PCR; TCRdb's version includes in-frame clones alone and lacks a portion of them. The sample holds millions of clones, approximately 93% seen once. The sample taken for sequencing was naive CD4+ T cells from PBMCs. Subset given: CD45RA+ positively selected. These receptors all come from a man aged 18 to 30 in good health. Some clones in this sample may be carry-over from other donors' samples.

The chain joins TRBV19 to TRBJ1-4; tentative D call: TRBD1 (6 bases). The CDR3 consists of 15 residues. The V and J ends lost 0 bases and 8 bases respectively, with 13 bases between them. Per the germline V gene, CDR1 is LNHDA and CDR2 is SQIVND (reference sequence). CDR3 nucleotides: TGTGCCAGTAGTATAGAGGGGGGCCACCGGGAAAAACTGTTTTTT. Amino acid sequence: CASSIEGGHREKLFF.

V gene TRBV7-9 combines with J gene TRBJ1-1; D unclear. The germline V gene has CDR1 SEHNR and CDR2 FQNEAQ (reference sequence). With 1 base removed from V and 11 bases from J, the gap between germline ends came to 11 bases. The CDR3 loop spans 12 amino acids. The DNA for the CDR3 is TGTGCCAGCAGCTTAGTCCGTCCGGACGCTTTCTTT. Residues: CASSLVRPDAFF.

This chain links TRBV11-2 with TRBJ2-1, with 10 bases aligning to TRBD1. Trimming cost V 5 bases and J 2 bases; bases outside gene matches: 6. Germline V gives CDR1 SGHAT, CDR2 FQNNGV. The CDR3 has 16 amino acids. CDR3: CASSHPGTGAYNEQFF. CDR3 DNA sequence: TGTGCCAGCAGCCACCCGGGGACAGGGGCCTACAATGAGCAGTTCTTC.

The genes are TRBV29-1 and TRBJ1-1; D is unclear. Germline CDR1 and CDR2: SQVTM and ANQGSEA. Trimming removed 7 bases at V and 8 bases at J, with 17 bases between. The length of the CDR3 is 12 residues. The CDR3, as DNA: TGCAGCGCCACTGGGCCGACGGTGGAAGCTTTCTTT. Residues: CSATGPTVEAFF.

The rearrangement joins TRBV14 to TRBJ2-7; unclear D gene. Trimming removed 0 bases from V and 4 bases from J, with 7 bases in between. The length of the CDR3 is 13 residues. CDR1 is SGHDN, CDR2 FVKESK, per germline. The CDR3 DNA reads TGTGCCAGCAGCCAAGATGGAGCGTACGAGCAGTACTTC. This encodes CASSQDGAYEQYF.

The chain recombines TRBV7-3 with TRBJ2-3, with 9 bases matching TRBD2. Per germline, CDR1 SGHTA and CDR2 FQGTGA. V was clipped by 5 bases and J by 4 bases; unmatched bases: 10. The CDR3 has 16 amino acids. The CDR3 nucleotides read TGTGCCAGCAGCCCAATAGCGGGAGCGGGGCCAGATACGCAGTATTTT. Amino acid sequence: CASSPIAGAGPDTQYF. Filled out from reference TRBV7-3 and TRBJ2-3, the complete variable domain reads GAGVSQTPSNKVTEKGKYVELRCDPISGHTALYWYRQSLGQGPEFLIYFQGTGAADDSGLPNDRFFAVRPEGSVSTLKIQRTERGDSAVYLCASSPIAGAGPDTQYFGPGTRLTVL.

This chain connects TRBV14 to TRBJ2-5; D gene unclear. Germline V gene data show CDR1 as SGHDN and CDR2 as FVKESK. This CDR3 is 13 amino acids long. The germline V and J ends were trimmed by 3 bases and 4 bases, with 9 bases remaining between them. CDR3 in DNA: TGTGCCAGCAGCCATCTGGACCGAGAGACCCAGTACTTC. Translating it yields CASSHLDRETQYF.

The chain carries TRBV11-3 and TRBJ2-1; 7 bases are a match to TRBD1. Germline assignment: CDR1 SGHNT and CDR2 YENEEA. Germline trimming cut 4 bases from V and 10 bases from J; bases unmatched to any gene: 1. There are 11 residues in the CDR3. The CDR3 nucleotides read TGTGCCAGCAGCTCGGGACAGGAGCAGTTCTTC. This codes for CASSSGQEQFF.

The chain combines TRBV6-1 with TRBJ2-2, with 12 positions matching TRBD2. CDR1 is MNHNS, CDR2 SASEGT, per germline. The CDR3 has 17 amino acids. V lost 3 bases to trimming and J lost 4 bases; unmatched junction nucleotides: 6. As DNA, the CDR3 is TGTGCCAGCAGTGAGGAACTGACTAGCGGGAGCACCGGGGAGCTGTTTTTT. Translating gives CASSEELTSGSTGELFF.

The chain links TRBV10-3 to TRBJ1-1; 10 bases line up with TRBD1. Per germline, CDR1 ENHRY and CDR2 SYGVKD. V gave up 7 bases and J gave up 10 bases; unmatched junction bases: 6. This CDR3 is 12 amino acids long. CDR3 bases: TGTGCCATCAAGACAGGGGGCGTAGGAGCTTTCTTT. Amino acid sequence: CAIKTGGVGAFF.